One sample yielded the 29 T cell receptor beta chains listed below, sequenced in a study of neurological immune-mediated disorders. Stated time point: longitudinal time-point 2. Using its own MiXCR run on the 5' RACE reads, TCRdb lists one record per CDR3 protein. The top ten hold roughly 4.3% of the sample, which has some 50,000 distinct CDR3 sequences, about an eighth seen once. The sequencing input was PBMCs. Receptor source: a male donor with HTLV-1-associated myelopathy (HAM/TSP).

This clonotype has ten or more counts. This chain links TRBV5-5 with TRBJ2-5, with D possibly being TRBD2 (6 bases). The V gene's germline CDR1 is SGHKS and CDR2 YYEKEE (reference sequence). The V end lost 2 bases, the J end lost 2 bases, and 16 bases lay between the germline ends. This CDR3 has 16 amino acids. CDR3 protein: CASSLGPGAGQETQYF. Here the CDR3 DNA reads TGTGCCAGCAGCTTAGGGCCGGGAGCCGGACAAGAGACCCAGTACTTC.

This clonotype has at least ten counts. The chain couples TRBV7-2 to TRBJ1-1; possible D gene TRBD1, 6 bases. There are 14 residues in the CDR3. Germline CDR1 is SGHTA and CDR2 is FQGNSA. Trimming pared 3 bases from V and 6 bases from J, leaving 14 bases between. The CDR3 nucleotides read TGTGCCAGCAGCTTGGCAGGGGTAATGGCTGAAGCTTTCTTT. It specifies CASSLAGVMAEAFF.

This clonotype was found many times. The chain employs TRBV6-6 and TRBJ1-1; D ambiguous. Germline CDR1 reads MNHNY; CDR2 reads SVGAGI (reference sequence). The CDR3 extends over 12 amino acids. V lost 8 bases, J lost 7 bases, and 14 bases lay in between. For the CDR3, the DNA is TGTGCCAGCTCTTGGGGAGGTTTTGAAGCTTTCTTT. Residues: CASSWGGFEAFF.

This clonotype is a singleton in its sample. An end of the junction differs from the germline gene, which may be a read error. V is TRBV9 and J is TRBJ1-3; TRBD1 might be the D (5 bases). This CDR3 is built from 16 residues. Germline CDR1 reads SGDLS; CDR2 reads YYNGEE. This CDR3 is CASNVEPRGIGNTIYF. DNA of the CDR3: TGTGCCAGCAACGTAGAGCCCCGGGGGATTGGAAACACCATATATTTT.

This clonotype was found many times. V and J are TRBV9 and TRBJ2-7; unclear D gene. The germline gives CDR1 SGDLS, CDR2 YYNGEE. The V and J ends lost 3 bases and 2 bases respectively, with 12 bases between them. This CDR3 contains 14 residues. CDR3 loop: CASSGESLPYEQYF. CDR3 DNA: TGTGCCAGCAGCGGGGAATCATTGCCCTACGAGCAGTACTTC.

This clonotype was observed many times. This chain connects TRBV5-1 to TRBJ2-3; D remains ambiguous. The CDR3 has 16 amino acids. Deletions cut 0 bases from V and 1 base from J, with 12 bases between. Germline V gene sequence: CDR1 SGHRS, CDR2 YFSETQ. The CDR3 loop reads CASSLEPPVGTDTQYF. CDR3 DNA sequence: TGCGCCAGCAGCTTGGAACCTCCGGTCGGCACAGATACGCAGTATTTT.

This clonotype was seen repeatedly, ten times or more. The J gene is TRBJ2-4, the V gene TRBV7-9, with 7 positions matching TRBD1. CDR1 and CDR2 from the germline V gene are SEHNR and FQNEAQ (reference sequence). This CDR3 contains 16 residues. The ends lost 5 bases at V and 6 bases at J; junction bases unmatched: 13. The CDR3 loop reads CASSDRERGIRNIQYF. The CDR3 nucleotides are TGTGCCAGCAGCGACAGGGAGAGGGGGATCAGAAACATTCAGTACTTC.

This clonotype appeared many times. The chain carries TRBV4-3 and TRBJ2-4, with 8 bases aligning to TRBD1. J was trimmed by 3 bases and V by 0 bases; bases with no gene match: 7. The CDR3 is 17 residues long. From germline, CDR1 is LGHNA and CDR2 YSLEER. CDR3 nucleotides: TGCGCCAGCAGCCAAGATCGGGACAGGTTGGGCAAAAACATTCAGTACTTC. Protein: CASSQDRDRLGKNIQYF.

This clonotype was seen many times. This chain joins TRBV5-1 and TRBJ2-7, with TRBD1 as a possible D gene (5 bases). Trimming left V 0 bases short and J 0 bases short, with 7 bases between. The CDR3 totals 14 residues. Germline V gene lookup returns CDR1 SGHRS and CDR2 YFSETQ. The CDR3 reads CASSLDRNSYEQYF. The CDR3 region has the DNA TGCGCCAGCAGCTTGGACAGGAACTCCTACGAGCAGTACTTC.

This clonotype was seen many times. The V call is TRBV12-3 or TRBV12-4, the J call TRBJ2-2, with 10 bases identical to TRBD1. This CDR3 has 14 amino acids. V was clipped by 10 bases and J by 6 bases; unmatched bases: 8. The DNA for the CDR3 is TGTGCCACCAAAAGGACAGGGGGTGCCGGGGAGCTGTTTTTT. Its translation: CATKRTGGAGELFF.

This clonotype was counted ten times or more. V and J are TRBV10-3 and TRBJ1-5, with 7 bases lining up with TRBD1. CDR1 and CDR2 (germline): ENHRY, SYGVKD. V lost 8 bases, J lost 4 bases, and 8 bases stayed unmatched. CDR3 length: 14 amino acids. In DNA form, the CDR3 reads TGTGCCATCGGACCACAGGGGAGAAATCAGCCCCAGCATTTT. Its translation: CAIGPQGRNQPQHF.

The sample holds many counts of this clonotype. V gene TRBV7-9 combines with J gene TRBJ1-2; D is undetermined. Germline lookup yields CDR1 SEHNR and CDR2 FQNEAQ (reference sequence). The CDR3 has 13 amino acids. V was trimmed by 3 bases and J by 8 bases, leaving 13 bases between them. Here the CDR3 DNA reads TGTGCCAGCAGCTTTGCGGTTTTTCAGGGCTACACCTTC. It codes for CASSFAVFQGYTF.

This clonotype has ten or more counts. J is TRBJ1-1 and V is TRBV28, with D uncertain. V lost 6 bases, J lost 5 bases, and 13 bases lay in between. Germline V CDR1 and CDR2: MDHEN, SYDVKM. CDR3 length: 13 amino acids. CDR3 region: CASSVRPRTEAFF. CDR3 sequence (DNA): TGTGCCAGCAGCGTCAGACCTAGGACTGAAGCTTTCTTT.

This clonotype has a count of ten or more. CDR3 in DNA: TGCAGTGCTAGAGTTCAAAACAAATGGGGGACGAGAGGAGGCAATGAGCAGTTCTTC. The encoded protein is CSARVQNKWGTRGGNEQFF. The V gene is TRBV20-1, the J gene TRBJ2-1; D assignment may be TRBD1 or TRBD2 (5 bases each). Germline assignment: CDR1 DFQATT and CDR2 SNEGSKA (reference sequence). The CDR3 is made up of 19 amino acids. V lost 1 base and J lost 6, with 28 bases in between.

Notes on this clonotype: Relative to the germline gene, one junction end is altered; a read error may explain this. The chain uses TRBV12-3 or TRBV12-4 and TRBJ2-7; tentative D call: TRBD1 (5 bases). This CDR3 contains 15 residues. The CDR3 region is CARSLRLDSTYEQYF. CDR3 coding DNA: TGTGCCAGAAGTTTAAGGCTAGACAGTACCTACGAGCAGTACTTC.

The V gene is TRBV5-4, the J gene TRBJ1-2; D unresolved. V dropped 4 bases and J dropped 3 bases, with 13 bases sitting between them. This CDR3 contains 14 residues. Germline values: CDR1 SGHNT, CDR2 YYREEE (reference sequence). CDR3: CASSGRRGDYGYTF. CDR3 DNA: TGTGCCAGCAGCGGGCGGCGAGGTGACTATGGCTACACCTTC.

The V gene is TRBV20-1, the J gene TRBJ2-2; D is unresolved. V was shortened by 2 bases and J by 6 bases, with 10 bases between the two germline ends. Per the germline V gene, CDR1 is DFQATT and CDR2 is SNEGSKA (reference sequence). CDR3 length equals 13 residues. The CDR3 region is CSARPTLSGELFF. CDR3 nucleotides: TGCAGTGCTAGACCTACTTTGTCCGGGGAGCTGTTTTTT.

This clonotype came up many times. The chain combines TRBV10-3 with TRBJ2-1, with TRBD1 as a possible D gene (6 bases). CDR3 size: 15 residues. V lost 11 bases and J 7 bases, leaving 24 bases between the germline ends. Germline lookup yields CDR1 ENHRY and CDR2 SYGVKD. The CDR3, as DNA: TGTGCCGCCAAGTCGACAGGAGCAACGCGGAATGAGCAGTTCTTC. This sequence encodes CAAKSTGATRNEQFF.

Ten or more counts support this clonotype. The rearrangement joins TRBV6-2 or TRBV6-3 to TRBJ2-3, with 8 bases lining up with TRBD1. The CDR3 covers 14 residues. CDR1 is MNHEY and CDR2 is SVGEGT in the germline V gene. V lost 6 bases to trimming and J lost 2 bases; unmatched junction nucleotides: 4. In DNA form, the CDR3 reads TGTGCCAGCAGACGACAGGGGCTCACAGATACGCAGTATTTT. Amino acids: CASRRQGLTDTQYF.

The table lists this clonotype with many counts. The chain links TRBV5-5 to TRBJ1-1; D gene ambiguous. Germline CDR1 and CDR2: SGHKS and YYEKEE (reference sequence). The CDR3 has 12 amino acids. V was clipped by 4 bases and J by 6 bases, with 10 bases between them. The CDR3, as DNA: TGTGCCAGCAGCCTCGAGTTCGCTGAAGCTTTCTTT. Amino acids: CASSLEFAEAFF.

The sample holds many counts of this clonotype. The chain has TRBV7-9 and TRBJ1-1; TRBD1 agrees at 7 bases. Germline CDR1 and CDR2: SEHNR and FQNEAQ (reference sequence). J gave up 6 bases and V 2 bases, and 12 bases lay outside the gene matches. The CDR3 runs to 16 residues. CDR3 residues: CASSLCREGGCSEAFF. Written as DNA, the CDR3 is TGTGCCAGCAGCTTATGCCGGGAAGGGGGCTGTTCTGAAGCTTTCTTT.

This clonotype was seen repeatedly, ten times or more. The CDR3 loop reads CASSAGGGPGTEAFF. The CDR3 nucleotides are TGTGCCAGCAGCGCAGGGGGGGGGCCGGGCACTGAAGCTTTCTTT. The chain joins TRBV9 to TRBJ1-1; 7 nucleotides agree with TRBD1. Germline CDR1 and CDR2: SGDLS and YYNGEE. CDR3 length equals 15 residues. Germline trimming cut 3 bases from V and 4 bases from J; bases unmatched to any gene: 9.

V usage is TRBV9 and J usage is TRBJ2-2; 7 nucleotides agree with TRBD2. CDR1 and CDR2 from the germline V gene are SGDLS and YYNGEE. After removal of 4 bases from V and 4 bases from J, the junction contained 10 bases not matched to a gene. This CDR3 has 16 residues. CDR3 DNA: TGTGCCAGCAGCAAAAGCGGGACGGTTATCACCGGGGAGCTGTTTTTT. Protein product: CASSKSGTVITGELFF.

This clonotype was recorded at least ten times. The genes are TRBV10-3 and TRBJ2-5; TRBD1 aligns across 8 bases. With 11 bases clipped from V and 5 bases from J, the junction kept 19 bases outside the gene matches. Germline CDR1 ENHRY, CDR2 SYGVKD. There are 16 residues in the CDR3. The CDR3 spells CAVRTGILSGLETQYF. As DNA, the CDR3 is TGTGCCGTGAGGACAGGGATTTTATCGGGTCTGGAGACCCAGTACTTC.

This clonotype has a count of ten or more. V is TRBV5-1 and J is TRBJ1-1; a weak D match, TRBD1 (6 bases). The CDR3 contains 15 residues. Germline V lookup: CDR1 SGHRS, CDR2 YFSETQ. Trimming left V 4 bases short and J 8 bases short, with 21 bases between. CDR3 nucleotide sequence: TGCGCCAGCAGCGTACAAGGGGGAGCGGGTGCGGAAGCTTTCTTT. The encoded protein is CASSVQGGAGAEAFF.

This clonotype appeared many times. The CDR3 here is CASAPQGVSGNTIYF. The DNA for the CDR3 is TGTGCCAGCGCCCCCCAGGGGGTCTCTGGAAACACCATATATTTT. The V gene is TRBV27, the J gene TRBJ1-3; 7 bases line up with TRBD1. V shed 8 bases and J 0 bases; nucleotides not matched to a gene: 7. This CDR3 is built from 15 residues. CDR1 and CDR2 (germline): MNHEY, SMNVEV (reference sequence).

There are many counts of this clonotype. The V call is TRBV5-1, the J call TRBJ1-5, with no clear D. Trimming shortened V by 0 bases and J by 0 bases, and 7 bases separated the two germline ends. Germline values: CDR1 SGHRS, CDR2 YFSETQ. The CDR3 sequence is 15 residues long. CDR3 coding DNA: TGCGCCAGCAGCTTGGTCCCAGATAGCAATCAGCCCCAGCATTTT. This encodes CASSLVPDSNQPQHF.

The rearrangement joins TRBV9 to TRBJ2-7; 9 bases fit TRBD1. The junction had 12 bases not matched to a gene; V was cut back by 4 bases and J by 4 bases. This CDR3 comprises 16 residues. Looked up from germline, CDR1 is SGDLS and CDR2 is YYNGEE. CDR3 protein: CASSTNTGTGPYEQYF. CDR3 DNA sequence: TGTGCCAGCAGCACAAACACCGGGACAGGGCCTTACGAGCAGTACTTC.

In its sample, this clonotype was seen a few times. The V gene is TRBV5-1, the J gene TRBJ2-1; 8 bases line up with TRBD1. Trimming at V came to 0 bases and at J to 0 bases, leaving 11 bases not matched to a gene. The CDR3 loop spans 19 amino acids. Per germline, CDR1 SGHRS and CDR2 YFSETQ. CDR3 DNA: TGCGCCAGCAGCTTGGCGACAGGGGCCTCAGATCTCTCCTACAATGAGCAGTTCTTC. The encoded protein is CASSLATGASDLSYNEQFF.